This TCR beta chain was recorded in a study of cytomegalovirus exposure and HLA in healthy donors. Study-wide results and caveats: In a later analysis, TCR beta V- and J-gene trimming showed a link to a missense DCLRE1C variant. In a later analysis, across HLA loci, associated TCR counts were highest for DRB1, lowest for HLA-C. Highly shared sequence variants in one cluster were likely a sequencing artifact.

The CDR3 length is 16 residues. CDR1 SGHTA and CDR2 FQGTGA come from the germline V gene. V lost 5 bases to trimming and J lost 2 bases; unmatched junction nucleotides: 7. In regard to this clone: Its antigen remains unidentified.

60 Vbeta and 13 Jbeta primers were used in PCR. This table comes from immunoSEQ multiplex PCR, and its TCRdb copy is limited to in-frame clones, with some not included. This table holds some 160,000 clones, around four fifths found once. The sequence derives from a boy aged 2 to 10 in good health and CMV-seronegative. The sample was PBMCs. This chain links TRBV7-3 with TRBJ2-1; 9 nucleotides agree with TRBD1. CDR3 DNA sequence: TGTGCCAGCAGCCAAAACAGGGGGCGTCCCTACAATGAGCAGTTCTTC. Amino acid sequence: CASSQNRGRPYNEQFF.